This TCR beta chain was obtained from a study of T cells after posttransplantation cyclophosphamide. Study-wide results and caveats: Recipient CMV seropositivity and CMV reactivation strongly tracked TRB clonality.

Assay: immunoSEQ multiplex PCR; the TCRdb copy retains only in-frame clones and omits some. The counts give some 39,000 clones, none of them seen only once; approximately 1.1% is held by the top ten. The CDR3 is 15 residues long. The trim removed 6 bases at V and 3 bases at J, leaving 10 bases unmatched. Germline assignment: CDR1 ENHRY and CDR2 SYGVKD. This clone was recorded at least ten times. Its antigen is unknown. The sequenced material came from PBMCs. The rearrangement links TRBV10-3 to TRBJ2-7; TRBD2 aligns across 8 bases. The sequence was obtained from a girl aged 5-17 years in good health, CMV-negative, and a related stem cell transplant donor. CDR3 DNA sequence: TGTGCCATCAGGGACAGCGGGAGCCCGGGCTACGAGCAGTACTTC. Its translation is CAIRDSGSPGYEQYF.